Below, one TCR beta chain is given with its context. This clone was counted ten times or more. The target of this receptor is not known. No base quality information exists; no much larger clone differs at one position. Related bone marrow donors provided peripheral blood samples on the day of marrow donation. Peripheral blood and bone marrow mononuclear cells were isolated by Ficoll-Hypaque density centrifugation and cryopreserved. The source of the sample is a study of T cells after posttransplantation cyclophosphamide (dated by TCRdb to the mid-2010s). Regarding the study in general: T cell repertoire reconstitution was tracked by TRB sequencing after myeloablative bone marrow transplantation in which posttransplantation cyclophosphamide was used as GVHD prophylaxis. Samples from a few dozen PTCy-treated patients and some 16 related bone marrow donors of those patients were subjected to antigen receptor sequencing. Blood from all 34 PTCy patients with 1-year posttransplant specimens was subjected to TRB sequencing. In 3 patients, up to about 3 additional blood samples taken between 2 and 5.2 years after transplant also underwent TRB sequencing, as did pretransplant blood from a handful of patients. TRA and TRB clonality were tightly correlated in about ten samples, so subsequent TCR analyses focused on TRB only. Public TRB sequences were queried against a database of over 3,600 sequences associated with responses to pathogens, tumor antigens, self-antigens and alloantigens. General conclusions and limits of the study: The TRB repertoires of T cells infiltrating skin or GI tract showed only limited overlap with the TRB repertoires of T cells in blood. At 1-2 months, donor-recipient similarity was low but rose over the first year, and the later blood repertoires were often dominated by donor CD8+ memory clones. Across 45 patients, TRB clonality was highly associated with recipient CMV seropositivity and CMV reactivation, and PTCy diversity was similar to diversity in CNI/methotrexate controls.

Genomic DNA was the input for TRB sequencing, which was run either with the immunoSEQ assay at survey resolution or with the hsTCRB kit. The study's own analysis went as follows. The immunoSEQ software handled initial read processing, and the LymphoSeq R package was used for repertoire analyses. Clonality was computed as 1 minus normalized Shannon entropy, and a Gini coefficient was also calculated for each TRB dataset. To infer phenotypes in unsorted samples, TRB sequences from sorted subsets of the recipient or donor were mapped onto the unsorted samples of the same recipient. What TCRdb holds here is the immuneACCESS table cut down to in-frame rearrangements. Part of the clones is not present; checked against another copy, under half of the missing clones reflect an unresolved V gene, and the others are unexplained. That table gives V, J and clone size, and the DNA gave D and trimming. This sample holds around 35,000 clones in total, without any singletons. 6.5% to 7% of the sample is taken by the ten largest.

The sequence was collected from a woman aged 50 to 60 in good health and a related stem cell transplant donor. Material for sequencing was PBMCs.

The CDR3 protein is CAWRQNTEAFF. The sequenced DNA is TGTGCCTGGAGACAGAACACTGAAGCTTTCTTT. The sequence is built from TRBV30 and TRBJ1-1, with the D gene uncertain. At the junction V is shortened by 3 bases and J by 1 base, with 3 bases in between. The CDR3 measures 11 amino acids from cysteine to phenylalanine. Only the CDR3 part of the read is kept: 33 bases, read in frame from the first base. The germline V gene (reference sequence) provides CDR1 GTSNPN and CDR2 SVGIG.